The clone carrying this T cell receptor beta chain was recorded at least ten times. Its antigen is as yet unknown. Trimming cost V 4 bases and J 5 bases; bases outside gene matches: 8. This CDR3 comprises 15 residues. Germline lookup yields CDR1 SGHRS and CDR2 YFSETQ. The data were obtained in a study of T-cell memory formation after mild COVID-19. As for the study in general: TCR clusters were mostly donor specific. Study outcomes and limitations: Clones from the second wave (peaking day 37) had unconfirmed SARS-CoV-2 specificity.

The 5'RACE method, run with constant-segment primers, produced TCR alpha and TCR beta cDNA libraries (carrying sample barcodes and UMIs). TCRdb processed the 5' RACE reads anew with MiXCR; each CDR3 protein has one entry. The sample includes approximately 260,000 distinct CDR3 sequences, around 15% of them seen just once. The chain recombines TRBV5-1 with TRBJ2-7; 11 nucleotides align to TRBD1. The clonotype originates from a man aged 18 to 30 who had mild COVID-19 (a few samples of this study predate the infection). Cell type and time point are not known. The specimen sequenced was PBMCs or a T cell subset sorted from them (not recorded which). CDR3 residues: CASSVPGQGANEQYF. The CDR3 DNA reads TGCGCCAGCAGCGTCCCTGGACAGGGGGCTAACGAGCAGTACTTC.